This TCR beta chain was recorded in a study of cytomegalovirus exposure and HLA in healthy donors. Looked up from germline, CDR1 is SGHDT and CDR2 is YYEEEE. Germline trimming cut 3 bases from V and 3 bases from J; bases unmatched to any gene: 11. The CDR3 is made up of 17 amino acids. A multiplex PCR was run with 60 Vbeta primers and 13 Jbeta primers. Clones were read by immunoSEQ multiplex PCR, and TCRdb kept only the in-frame ones, dropping some. The sample has 180,000 or so clones, over 65% seen once; the top ten hold about 1.5%. Sequencing was done on a sample of PBMCs. The rearrangement joins TRBV5-6 to TRBJ2-7; TRBD2 matches at 11 bases. The receptor's source is a man younger than 35 in good health and CMV-seronegative. The CDR3 sequence: CASSSTGWGLADYEQYF. As DNA, the CDR3 is TGTGCCAGCAGCTCGACAGGGTGGGGACTAGCGGACTACGAGCAGTACTTC.